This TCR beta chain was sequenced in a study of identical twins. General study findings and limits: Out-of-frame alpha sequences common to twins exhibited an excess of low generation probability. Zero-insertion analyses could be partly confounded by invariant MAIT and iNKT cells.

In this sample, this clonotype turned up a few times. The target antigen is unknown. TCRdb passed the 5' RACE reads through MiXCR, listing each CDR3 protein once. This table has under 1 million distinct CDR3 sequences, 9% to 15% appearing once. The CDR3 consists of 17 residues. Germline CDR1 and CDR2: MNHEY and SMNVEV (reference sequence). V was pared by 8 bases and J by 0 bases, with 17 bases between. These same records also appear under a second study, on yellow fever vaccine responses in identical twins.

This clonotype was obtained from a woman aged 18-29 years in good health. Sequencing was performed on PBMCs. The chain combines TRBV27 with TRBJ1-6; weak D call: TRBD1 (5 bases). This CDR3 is CASRKAGPSSYNSPLHF. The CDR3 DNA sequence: TGTGCCAGCCGCAAGGCGGGGCCGAGCTCCTATAATTCACCCCTCCACTTT.